Detailed here is one T cell receptor beta chain. The antigen is unknown. V was clipped by 5 bases and J by 5 bases; unmatched bases: 5. The CDR3 has 15 residues. It was by quantitative 5'-RACE with molecular barcodes that TCR beta libraries were made. MiXCR, run by TCRdb on the 5' RACE reads, gives a single entry per CDR3 protein. The sample records roughly 180,000 distinct CDR3 sequences, around 13% being singletons. This sample was included in a study of CD8 T cells in ankylosing spondylitis. Study-wide findings and caveats: Clones linked to disease, bearing a CD8+ phenotype, were relatively rare in peripheral blood. Blood from ankylosing spondylitis patients appeared to carry a characteristic roughly eight-variant TCR beta motif. Within matched ankylosing spondylitis synovial fluid, disease-linked clones were reportedly significantly enriched.

V gene TRBV12-3 or TRBV12-4 combines with J gene TRBJ2-6, with 8 bases that match TRBD1. Sequenced: blood, either unsorted or a sorted T cell fraction (not recorded which). The sequence came from a male donor with ankylosing spondylitis or in good health (not recorded which). The CDR3 nucleotides read TGTGCCAGCAGTACGACAGGGGTTTGGGCCAACGTCCTGACTTTC. Translating gives CASSTTGVWANVLTF.